In its sample, the clone carrying this TCR beta chain was seen a few times. Its antigen is undetermined. One entry per CDR3 protein, called by TCRdb with MiXCR from the reads. The sample has roughly 9,200 distinct CDR3 sequences; approximately 15% are singletons. The sample originates from a study of liver allograft versus peripheral blood T cells. On the study more broadly: Transplanted-liver and recipient peripheral blood T cell receptor repertoires were compared. General study findings and limits: Repertoires of T cell receptors in liver allografts reportedly differed from peripheral blood repertoires.

Deletions cut 1 base from V and 5 bases from J, with 6 bases between. The length of the CDR3 is 13 residues. Germline V gene data show CDR1 as SGHAT and CDR2 as FQDESV (reference sequence). V is TRBV11-1 and J is TRBJ1-5; maybe TRBD1 (5 bases). The origin of this receptor is a human patient who had a liver transplant. Some T cells may possibly be graft donor cells. CDR3 bases: TGTGCCAGCAGCTTAGGGGGACATCAGCCCCAGCATTTT. Translated: CASSLGGHQPQHF.